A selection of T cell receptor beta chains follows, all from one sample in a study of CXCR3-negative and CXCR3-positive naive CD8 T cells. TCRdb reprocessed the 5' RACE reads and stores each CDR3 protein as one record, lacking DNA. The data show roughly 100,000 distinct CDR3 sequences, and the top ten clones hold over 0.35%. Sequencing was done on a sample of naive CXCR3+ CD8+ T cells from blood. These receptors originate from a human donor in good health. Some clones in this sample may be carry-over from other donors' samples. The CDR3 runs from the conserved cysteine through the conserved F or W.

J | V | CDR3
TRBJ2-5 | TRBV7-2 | CASSPRLVEEEETQYF
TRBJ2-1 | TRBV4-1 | CASSQAERPGWNEQFF
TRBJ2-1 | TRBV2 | CASRSMDGEAYNEQFF
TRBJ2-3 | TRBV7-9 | CASSLVGRGADTQYF
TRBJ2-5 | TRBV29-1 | CSVDPSGVETQYF
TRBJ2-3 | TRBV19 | CASNLQLTDTQYF
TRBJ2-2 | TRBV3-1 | CASQKAGGSVGELFF
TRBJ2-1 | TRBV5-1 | CASSLVGPGIYNEQFF
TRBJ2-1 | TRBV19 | CASSITTGMYYNEQFF
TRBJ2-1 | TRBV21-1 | CASSPKGGGDAGPSHNEQFF
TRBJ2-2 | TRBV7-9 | CASSPSPGQSNTGELFF
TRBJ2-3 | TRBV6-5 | CASSYSILIPGGADTQYF
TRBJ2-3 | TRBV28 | CASSPRVGQENTDTQYF
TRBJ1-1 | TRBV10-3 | CATYPDRGSSDTEAFF
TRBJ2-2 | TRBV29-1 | CSALGRNTGELFF
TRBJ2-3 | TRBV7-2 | CASSFFSGGITDTQYF
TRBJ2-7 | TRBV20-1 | CSATRADSGTYEQYF
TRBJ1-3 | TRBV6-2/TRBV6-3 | CASSQDYRAASGNTIYF
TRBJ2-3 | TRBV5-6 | CASSLPDYTDTQYF
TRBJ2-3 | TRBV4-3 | CASSQVSGTDTQYF
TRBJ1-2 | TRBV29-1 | CSGDGNYGYTF
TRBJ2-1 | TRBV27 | CASSLGTSGIYNEQFF
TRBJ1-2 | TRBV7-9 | CASSTAFDGYTF
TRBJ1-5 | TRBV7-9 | CASNHGGSNQPQHF
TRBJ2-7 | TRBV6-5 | CASRTRTSLYEQYF
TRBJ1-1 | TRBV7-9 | CASSADQNTEAFF
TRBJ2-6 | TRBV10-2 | CASLTSGANVLTF